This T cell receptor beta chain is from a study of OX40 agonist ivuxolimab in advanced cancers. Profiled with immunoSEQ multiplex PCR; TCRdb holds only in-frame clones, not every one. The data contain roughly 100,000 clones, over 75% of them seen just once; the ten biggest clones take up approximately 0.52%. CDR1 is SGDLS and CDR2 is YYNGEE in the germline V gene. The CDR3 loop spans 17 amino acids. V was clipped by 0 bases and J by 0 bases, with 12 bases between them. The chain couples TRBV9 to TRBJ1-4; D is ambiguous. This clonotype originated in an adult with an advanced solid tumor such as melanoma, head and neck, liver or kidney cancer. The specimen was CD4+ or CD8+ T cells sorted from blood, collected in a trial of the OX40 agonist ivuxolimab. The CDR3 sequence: CASSVAAAVATNEKLFF. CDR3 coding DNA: TGTGCCAGCAGCGTAGCGGCAGCCGTTGCAACTAATGAAAAACTGTTTTTT.